The 3 T cell receptor beta chains below were found in one sample sequenced in a study of cytomegalovirus exposure and HLA in healthy donors. It was with 60 Vbeta and 13 Jbeta primers that the PCR ran. The protocol was immunoSEQ multiplex PCR, while the TCRdb copy is restricted to in-frame clones and leaves out a portion. The repertoire holds roughly 100,000 clones, with roughly 80% as singletons. Sequencing was carried out using PBMCs. These receptors came from a man aged 25 to 40 in good health and CMV-seropositive.

The chain employs TRBV5-1 and TRBJ2-2; D perhaps matches TRBD2 (6 bases). Trimming shortened V by 4 bases and J by 4 bases, and 17 bases separated the two germline ends. CDR1 and CDR2 from the germline V gene are SGHRS and YFSETQ. The CDR3 has 16 amino acids. CDR3 region: CASSLTTGGRTGELFF. The CDR3 bases are TGCGCCAGCAGCCTAACTACCGGGGGACGCACCGGGGAGCTGTTTTTT. The entire variable domain, with the rest obtained from reference TRBV5-1 and TRBJ2-2, is as follows: KAGVTQTPRYLIKTRGQQVTLSCSPISGHRSVSWYQQTPGQGLQFLFEYFSETQRNKGNFPGRFSGRQFSNSRSEMNVSTLELGDSALYLCASSLTTGGRTGELFFGEGSRLTVL.

This clone was recorded once. The chain has TRBV5-1 and TRBJ2-3; 7 nucleotides line up with TRBD2. CDR1 is SGHRS, CDR2 YFSETQ, per germline. After removal of 3 bases from V and 5 bases from J, the junction contained 6 bases not matched to a gene. The CDR3 runs to 14 residues. The CDR3 DNA reads as TGCGCCAGCAGCTCCTGGACTAGTCAAGATACGCAGTATTTT. It is translated as CASSSWTSQDTQYF.

J is TRBJ1-4 and V is TRBV5-1; the D is unclear. CDR1 and CDR2 (germline): SGHRS, YFSETQ. This CDR3 is built from 14 residues. V was trimmed by 2 bases and J by 7 bases, leaving 12 bases between them. In DNA, the CDR3 is TGCGCCAGCAGCTTTGGTGGGTCGGGTGAAAAACTGTTTTTT. Amino acid sequence: CASSFGGSGEKLFF.